This T cell receptor (beta chain) was found in a study of technical replicates of blood from a few donors. The protocol was immunoSEQ multiplex PCR, while the TCRdb copy is restricted to in-frame clones and leaves out a portion. The sample records about 86,000 clones, 95% to 96% being singletons. V dropped 8 bases and J dropped 5; count of bases not matched to a gene: 13. The CDR3 runs to 15 residues. CDR1 and CDR2 (germline): LNHNV, YYDKDF (reference sequence). The TCR originated in a human donor in good health. Input material: T cells isolated from PBMCs. The chain combines TRBV15 with TRBJ1-2; 8 nucleotides agree with TRBD1. CDR3 sequence reads: CATGGNTGGGYGYTF. The CDR3 DNA is TGTGCCACCGGGGGTAATACAGGGGGTGGGTATGGCTACACCTTC.